Here is one T cell receptor (beta chain) with its context. These data belong to a study of blood T cell repertoires in COVID-19. Study as a whole: COVID-19 samples from acute and convalescent phases originated in the United States, Italy and Spain. Sources were T cells, B-cell-depleted T cells, or PBMCs; the material itself was cDNA or gDNA.

Per the original data handling: The authors estimated nucleated cell counts from reference gene primer amplification. Sequenced by immunoSEQ multiplex PCR; TCRdb stores in-frame clones only, minus some. The V and J calls and clone size come from that table; D and trimming were worked out from the DNA. The data contain 200,000 to 250,000 clones, roughly 89% of them singletons. CDR3 length: 12 amino acids. Trimming pared 2 bases from V and 5 bases from J, leaving 7 bases between. Looked up from germline, CDR1 is SGHNT and CDR2 is YYREEE (reference sequence). The sequenced material came from peripheral blood. This chain connects TRBV5-4 to TRBJ1-1; D not resolved. The receptor was derived from a man aged 30-40 years who had recovered from COVID-19. Here the CDR3 DNA reads TGTGCCAGCAGCTTTGGCAGGACTGAAGCTTTCTTT. The encoded protein is CASSFGRTEAFF.